Listed here are 11 T cell receptor beta chains from one sample, sequenced in a study of neurological immune-mediated disorders. From the 5' RACE reads, TCRdb called clonotypes with MiXCR, one entry per CDR3 protein. The sample shows about 95,000 distinct CDR3 sequences, around 3.4% of them seen only once. Sequenced input: PBMCs. Every receptor here comes from a woman younger than 30 with multiple sclerosis.

As regards this clonotype: Being one base from a much bigger clone, this may be a read error. The chain uses TRBV3-1 and TRBJ2-2; TRBD1 agrees at 10 bases. The CDR3 spans 16 residues. Germline values: CDR1 LGHDT, CDR2 YNNKEL (reference sequence). The CDR3 sequence is CASSPRTGGNTGALFF. The DNA of the CDR3 is TGTGCCAGCAGCCCCCGGACAGGGGGAAACACCGGGGCGCTGTTTTTT. Full variable domain (remainder filled in from reference TRBV3-1 and TRBJ2-2): DTAVSQTPKYLVTQMGNDKSIKCEQNLGHDTMYWYKQDSKKFLKIMFSYNNKELIINETVPNRFSPKSPDKAHLNLHINSLELGDSAVYFCASSPRTGGNTGALFFGEGSRLTVL.

On this clonotype: A much larger clone differs by one base, so this may be a read error. The chain carries TRBV6-6 and TRBJ2-5; the D is unclear. From germline, CDR1 is MNHNY and CDR2 SVGAGI (reference sequence). The CDR3 is made up of 12 amino acids. CDR3 nucleotide sequence: TGTGCCAGCAGTTACACCATGGAGAACCAGTACTTC. This encodes CASSYTMENQYF.

This clonotype was picked up many times. The chain couples TRBV6-5 to TRBJ2-6; D might be TRBD1 (5 bases). CDR3 length equals 16 residues. The V gene lost 5 bases and the J gene lost 1 base, with 12 bases spanning the gap. The germline V gene has CDR1 MNHEY and CDR2 SVGAGI. CDR3 nucleotides: TGTGCCAGCAGTCGCCTACCAGGGTCTGGGGCCAACGTCCTGACTTTC. The encoded protein is CASSRLPGSGANVLTF.

The CDR3 region is CASSPQTGTGELFF. The DNA of the CDR3 is TGTGCCAGCAGCCCACAGACAGGGACCGGGGAGCTGTTTTTT. The chain links TRBV7-3 to TRBJ2-2, with TRBD1 matching 7 bases. Germline V gene data show CDR1 as SGHTA and CDR2 as FQGTGA. The CDR3 runs to 14 residues. After removal of 5 bases from V and 5 bases from J, the junction contained 5 bases not matched to a gene.

This clonotype was recorded many times. The genes are TRBV6-6 and TRBJ2-1; either TRBD1 or TRBD2 may fit D (5 bases each). The V gene's germline CDR1 is MNHNY and CDR2 SVGAGI (reference sequence). The CDR3 totals 16 residues. V dropped 4 bases and J dropped 0 bases, with 13 bases sitting between them. CDR3 sequence: CASSSGTVSSYNEQFF. DNA of the CDR3: TGTGCCAGCAGTTCCGGGACCGTCAGCTCCTACAATGAGCAGTTCTTC.

This clonotype was counted ten times or more. The genes are TRBV20-1 and TRBJ1-1; tentative D call: TRBD1 (5 bases). The CDR3 has 12 residues. The V gene lost 3 bases and the J gene lost 4 bases, with 9 bases spanning the gap. CDR1 DFQATT and CDR2 SNEGSKA come from the germline V gene (reference sequence). The CDR3 DNA sequence: TGCAGTGCTAGCGACAGCTTCACTGAAGCTTTCTTT. Protein product: CSASDSFTEAFF.

This clonotype appeared a few times. V gene TRBV11-2 combines with J gene TRBJ2-1; D possibly matches TRBD1 or TRBD2 (5 bases each). The ends were cut back, 5 bases at V and 4 bases at J, with 9 bases in the middle. From germline, CDR1 is SGHAT and CDR2 FQNNGV. The length of the CDR3 is 13 residues. CDR3 DNA: TGTGCCAGCAGCGACGGGGCGTACAATGAGCAGTTCTTC. This gives the protein CASSDGAYNEQFF.

This clonotype was recorded at least ten times. The V gene is TRBV7-9, the J gene TRBJ2-5; the match to TRBD2 covers 11 bases. The V gene's germline CDR1 is SEHNR and CDR2 FQNEAQ (reference sequence). CDR3 length: 14 residues. Unmatched junction bases numbered 2, after V lost 6 bases and J lost 2 bases. CDR3 region: CASRLAGGQETQYF. CDR3 sequence (DNA): TGTGCCAGCAGGCTAGCGGGGGGACAAGAGACCCAGTACTTC.

This clonotype was found many times. The chain is built from TRBV11-2 and TRBJ2-1; D gene ambiguous. The CDR3 runs to 13 residues. Germline-derived CDR1 and CDR2 are SGHAT and FQNNGV. V lost 2 bases, J lost 6 bases, and 8 bases lay in between. CDR3: CASSLSLTNEQFF. The CDR3 DNA reads as TGTGCCAGCAGCTTAAGCCTTACCAATGAGCAGTTCTTC.

This clonotype was observed many times. The CDR3 is CASSQDWKETQYF. CDR3 coding DNA: TGTGCCAGCAGCCAAGATTGGAAGGAGACCCAGTACTTC. V usage is TRBV4-2 and J usage is TRBJ2-5; unclear D gene. The V end was cut by 0 bases, the J end by 5 bases, with 7 bases between. CDR1 is LGHNA and CDR2 is YNFKEQ in the germline V gene. The CDR3 spans 13 residues.

This clonotype was recorded at least ten times. CDR3 DNA sequence: TGCAGTGCTCGACGGGCCGGGACAGAGAATCAGCCCCAGCATTTT. This translates into CSARRAGTENQPQHF. This sequence joins TRBV20-1 and TRBJ1-5; 7 bases match TRBD1. The CDR3 sequence is 15 residues long. CDR1 is DFQATT, CDR2 SNEGSKA, per germline (reference sequence). The junction had 11 bases not matched to a gene; V was cut back by 5 bases and J by 4 bases.